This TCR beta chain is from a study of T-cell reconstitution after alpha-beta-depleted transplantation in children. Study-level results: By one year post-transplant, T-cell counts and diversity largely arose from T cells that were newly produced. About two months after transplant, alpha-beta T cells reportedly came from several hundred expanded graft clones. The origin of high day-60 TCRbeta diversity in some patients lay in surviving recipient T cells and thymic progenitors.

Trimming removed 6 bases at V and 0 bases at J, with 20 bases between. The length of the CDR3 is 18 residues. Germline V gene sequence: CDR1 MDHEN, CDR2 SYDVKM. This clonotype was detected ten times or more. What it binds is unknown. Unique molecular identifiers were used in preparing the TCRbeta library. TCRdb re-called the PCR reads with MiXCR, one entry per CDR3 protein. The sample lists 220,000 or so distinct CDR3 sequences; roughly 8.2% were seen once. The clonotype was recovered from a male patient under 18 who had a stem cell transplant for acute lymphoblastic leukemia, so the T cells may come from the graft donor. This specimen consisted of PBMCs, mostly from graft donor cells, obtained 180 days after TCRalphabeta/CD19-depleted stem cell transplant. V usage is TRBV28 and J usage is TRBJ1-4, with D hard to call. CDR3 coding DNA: TGTGCCAGCAGCTTAACCCTGGAGGCTTTTGCAACTAATGAAAAACTGTTTTTT. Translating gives CASSLTLEAFATNEKLFF.